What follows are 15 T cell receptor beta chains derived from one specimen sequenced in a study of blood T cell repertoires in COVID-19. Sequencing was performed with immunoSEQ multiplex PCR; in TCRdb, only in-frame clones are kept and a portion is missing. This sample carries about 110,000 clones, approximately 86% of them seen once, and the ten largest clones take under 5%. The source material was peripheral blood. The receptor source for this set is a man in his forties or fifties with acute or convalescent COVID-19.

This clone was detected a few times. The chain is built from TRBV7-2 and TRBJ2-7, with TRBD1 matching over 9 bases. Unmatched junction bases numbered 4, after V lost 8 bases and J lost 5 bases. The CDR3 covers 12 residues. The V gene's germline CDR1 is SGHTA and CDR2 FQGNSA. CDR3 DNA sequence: TGTGCCAGCTCTGGGACAGGGCACGAGCAGTACTTC. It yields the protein CASSGTGHEQYF.

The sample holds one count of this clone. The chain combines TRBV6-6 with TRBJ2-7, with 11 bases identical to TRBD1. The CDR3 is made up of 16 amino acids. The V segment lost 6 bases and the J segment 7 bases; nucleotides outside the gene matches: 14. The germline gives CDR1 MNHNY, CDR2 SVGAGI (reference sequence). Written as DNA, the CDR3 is TGTGCCAGCAGCACCGGGACAGGGGGGACTGCGGGTGAGCAGTACTTC. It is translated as CASSTGTGGTAGEQYF.

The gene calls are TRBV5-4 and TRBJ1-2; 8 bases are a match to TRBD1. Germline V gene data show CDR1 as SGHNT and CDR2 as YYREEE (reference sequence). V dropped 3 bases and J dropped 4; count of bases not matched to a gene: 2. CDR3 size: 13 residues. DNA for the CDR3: TGTGCCAGCAGCTGGGACAGGCCCTATGGCTACACCTTC. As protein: CASSWDRPYGYTF.

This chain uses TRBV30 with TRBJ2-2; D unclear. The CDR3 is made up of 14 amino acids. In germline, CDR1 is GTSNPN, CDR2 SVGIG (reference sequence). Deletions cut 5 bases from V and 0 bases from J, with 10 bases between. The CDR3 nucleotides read TGTGCCTGGGGTACCCAGTCGAACACCGGGGAGCTGTTTTTT. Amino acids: CAWGTQSNTGELFF. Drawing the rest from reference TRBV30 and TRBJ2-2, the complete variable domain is SQTIHQWPATLVQPVGSPLSLECTVEGTSNPNLYWYRQAAGRGLQLLFYSVGIGQISSEVPQNLSASRPQDRQFILSSKKLLLSDSGFYLCAWGTQSNTGELFFGEGSRLTVL.

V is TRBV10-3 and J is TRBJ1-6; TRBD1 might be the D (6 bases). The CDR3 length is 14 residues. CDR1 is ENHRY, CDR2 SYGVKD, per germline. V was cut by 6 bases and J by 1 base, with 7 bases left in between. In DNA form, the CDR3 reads TGTGCCATCAGAGGACAGTCCTATAATTCACCCCTCCACTTT. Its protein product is CAIRGQSYNSPLHF.

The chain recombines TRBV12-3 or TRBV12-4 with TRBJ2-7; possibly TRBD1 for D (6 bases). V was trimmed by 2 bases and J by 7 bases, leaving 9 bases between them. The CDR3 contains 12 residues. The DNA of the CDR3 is TGTGCCAGCAGTTTACCTGACAGGGAGCAGTACTTC. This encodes CASSLPDREQYF.

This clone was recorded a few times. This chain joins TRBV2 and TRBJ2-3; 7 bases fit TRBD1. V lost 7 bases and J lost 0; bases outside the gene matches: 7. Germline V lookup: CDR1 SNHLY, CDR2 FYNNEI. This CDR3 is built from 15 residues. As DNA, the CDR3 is TGTGCCAGCACCCAAGGGGGCCTTAGCACAGATACGCAGTATTTT. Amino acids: CASTQGGLSTDTQYF.

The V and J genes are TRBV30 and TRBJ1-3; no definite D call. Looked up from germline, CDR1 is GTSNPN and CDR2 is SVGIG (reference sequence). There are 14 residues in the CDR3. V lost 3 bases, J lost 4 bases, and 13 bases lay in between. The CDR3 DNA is TGTGCCTGGAGCGTCCCGCCTAGCGGAAACACCATATATTTT. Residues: CAWSVPPSGNTIYF. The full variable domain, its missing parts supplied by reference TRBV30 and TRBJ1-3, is SQTIHQWPATLVQPVGSPLSLECTVEGTSNPNLYWYRQAAGRGLQLLFYSVGIGQISSEVPQNLSASRPQDRQFILSSKKLLLSDSGFYLCAWSVPPSGNTIYFGEGSWLTVV.

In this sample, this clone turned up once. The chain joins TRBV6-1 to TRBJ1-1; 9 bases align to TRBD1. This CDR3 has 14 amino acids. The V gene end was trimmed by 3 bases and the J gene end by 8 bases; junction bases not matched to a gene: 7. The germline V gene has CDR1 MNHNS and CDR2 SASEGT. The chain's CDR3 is CASSDWNRGPEAFF. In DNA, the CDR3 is TGTGCCAGCAGTGATTGGAACAGGGGGCCCGAAGCTTTCTTT.

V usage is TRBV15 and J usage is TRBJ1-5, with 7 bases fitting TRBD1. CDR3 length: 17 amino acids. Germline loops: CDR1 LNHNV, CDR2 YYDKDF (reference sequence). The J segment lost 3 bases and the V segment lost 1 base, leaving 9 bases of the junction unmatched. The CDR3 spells CATSRVPTGLDNQPQHF. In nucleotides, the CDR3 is TGTGCCACCAGCAGAGTTCCGACAGGGTTGGACAATCAGCCCCAGCATTTT.

CDR3 loop: CASSWITGRAPMNTEAFF. The CDR3, as DNA: TGTGCCAGCAGCTGGATTACAGGGAGAGCACCCATGAACACTGAAGCTTTCTTT. The V and J genes are TRBV11-2 and TRBJ1-1; a weak D match, TRBD1 (6 bases). This CDR3 spans 18 amino acids. CDR1 and CDR2 from the germline V gene are SGHAT and FQNNGV. V shed 4 bases and J shed 0 bases, with 21 bases lying between them. Looking up the rest from reference TRBV11-2 and TRBJ1-1 gives the full variable domain: EAGVAQSPRYKIIEKRQSVAFWCNPISGHATLYWYQQILGQGPKLLIQFQNNGVVDDSQLPKDRFSAERLKGVDSTLKIQPAKLEDSAVYLCASSWITGRAPMNTEAFFGQGTRLTVV.

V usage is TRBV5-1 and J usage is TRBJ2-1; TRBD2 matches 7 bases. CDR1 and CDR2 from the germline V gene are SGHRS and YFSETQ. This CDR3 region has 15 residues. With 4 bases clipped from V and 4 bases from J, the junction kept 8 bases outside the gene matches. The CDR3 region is CASSMAGDLYNEQFF. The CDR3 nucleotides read TGCGCCAGCAGCATGGCGGGAGACTTATACAATGAGCAGTTCTTC.

CDR3: CASSLPETGGDEQYF. The CDR3 DNA is TGTGCCAGCTCACTACCCGAGACAGGGGGCGACGAGCAGTACTTC. The chain recombines TRBV18 with TRBJ2-7; 10 bases match TRBD1. Losses at the gene ends were 4 bases for V and 5 bases for J; bases not matched to a gene: 8. The CDR3 runs to 15 residues. CDR1 is KGHSH, CDR2 LQKENI, per germline.

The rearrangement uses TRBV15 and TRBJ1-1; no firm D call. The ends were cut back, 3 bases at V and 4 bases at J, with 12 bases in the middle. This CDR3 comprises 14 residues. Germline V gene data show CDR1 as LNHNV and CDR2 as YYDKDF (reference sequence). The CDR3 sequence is CATSSLRVFTEAFF. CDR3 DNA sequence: TGTGCCACCAGCAGCCTTCGGGTCTTCACTGAAGCTTTCTTT.

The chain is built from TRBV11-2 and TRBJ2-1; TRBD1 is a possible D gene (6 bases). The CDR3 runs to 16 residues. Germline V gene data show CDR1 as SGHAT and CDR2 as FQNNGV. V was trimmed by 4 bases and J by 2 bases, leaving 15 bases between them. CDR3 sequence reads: CASSSSTGTTYNEQFF. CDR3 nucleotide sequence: TGTGCCAGCAGCTCCTCGACCGGGACAACCTACAATGAGCAGTTCTTC.